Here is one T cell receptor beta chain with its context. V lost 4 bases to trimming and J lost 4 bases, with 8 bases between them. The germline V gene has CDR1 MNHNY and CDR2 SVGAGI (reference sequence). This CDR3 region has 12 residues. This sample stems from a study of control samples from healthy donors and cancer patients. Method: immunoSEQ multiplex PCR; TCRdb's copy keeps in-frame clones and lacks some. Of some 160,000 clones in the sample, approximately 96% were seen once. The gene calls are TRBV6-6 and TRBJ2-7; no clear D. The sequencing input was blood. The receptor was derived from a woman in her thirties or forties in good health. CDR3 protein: CASSSVVYEQYF. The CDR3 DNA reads TGTGCCAGCAGTTCAGTAGTATACGAGCAGTACTTC.